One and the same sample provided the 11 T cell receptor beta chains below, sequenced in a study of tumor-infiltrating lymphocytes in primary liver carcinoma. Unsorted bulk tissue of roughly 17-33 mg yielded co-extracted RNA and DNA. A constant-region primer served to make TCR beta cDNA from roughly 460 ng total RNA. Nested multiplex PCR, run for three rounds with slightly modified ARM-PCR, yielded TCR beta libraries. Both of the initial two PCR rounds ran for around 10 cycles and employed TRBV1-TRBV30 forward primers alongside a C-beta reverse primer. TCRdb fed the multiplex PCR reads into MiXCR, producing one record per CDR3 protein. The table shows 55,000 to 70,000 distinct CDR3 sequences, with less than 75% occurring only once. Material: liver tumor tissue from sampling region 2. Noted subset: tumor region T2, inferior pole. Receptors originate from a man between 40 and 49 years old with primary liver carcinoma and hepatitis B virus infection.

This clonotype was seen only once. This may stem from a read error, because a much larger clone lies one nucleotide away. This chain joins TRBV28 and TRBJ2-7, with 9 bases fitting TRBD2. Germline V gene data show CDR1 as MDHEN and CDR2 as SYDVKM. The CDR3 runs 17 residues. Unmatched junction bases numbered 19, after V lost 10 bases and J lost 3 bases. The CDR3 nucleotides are TGTGCCACCATCCAGAATAGCGGGAGCGGCGTACGCTACGAGCAGTACTTC. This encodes CATIQNSGSGVRYEQYF.

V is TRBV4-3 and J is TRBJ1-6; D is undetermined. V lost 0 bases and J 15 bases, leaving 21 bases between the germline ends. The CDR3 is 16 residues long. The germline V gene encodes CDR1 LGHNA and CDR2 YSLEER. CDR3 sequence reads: CASSQDPEAGNSHLHF. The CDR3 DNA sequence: TGCGCCAGCAGCCAAGATCCGGAGGCGGGAAATTCGCACCTCCACTTT.

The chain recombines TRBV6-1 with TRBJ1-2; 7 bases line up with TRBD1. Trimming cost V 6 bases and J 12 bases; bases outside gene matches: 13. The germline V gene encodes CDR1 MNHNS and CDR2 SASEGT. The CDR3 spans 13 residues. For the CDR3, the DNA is TGTGCCAGCAGAGAGGACAGGTGGCAGGGCCACACCTTC. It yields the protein CASREDRWQGHTF.

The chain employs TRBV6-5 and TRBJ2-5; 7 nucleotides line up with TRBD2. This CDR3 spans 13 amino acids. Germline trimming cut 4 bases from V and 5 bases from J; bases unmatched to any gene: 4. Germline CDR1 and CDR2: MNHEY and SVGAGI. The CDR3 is CASSSVGGETQYF. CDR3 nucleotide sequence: TGTGCCAGCAGTTCCGTGGGAGGGGAGACCCAGTACTTC.

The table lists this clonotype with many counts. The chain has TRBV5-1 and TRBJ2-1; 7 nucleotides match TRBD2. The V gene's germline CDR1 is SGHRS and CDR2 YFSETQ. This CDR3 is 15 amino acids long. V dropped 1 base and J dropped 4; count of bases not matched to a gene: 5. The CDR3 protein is CASSLWLAEYNEQFF. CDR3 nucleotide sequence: TGCGCCAGCAGCTTGTGGCTAGCGGAATACAATGAGCAGTTCTTC.

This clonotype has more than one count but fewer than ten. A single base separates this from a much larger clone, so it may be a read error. The CDR3, as DNA: TGCAGCGTTCGGGCGGGGTGGGCAATGAACACTGAAGCTTTCTTT. The encoded protein is CSVRAGWAMNTEAFF. J is TRBJ1-1 and V is TRBV29-1; D is unclear. Germline V gene sequence: CDR1 SQVTM, CDR2 ANQGSEA. This CDR3 contains 15 residues. Between the trimmed V and J ends, which lost 5 bases and 0 bases, there was a span of 16 bases.

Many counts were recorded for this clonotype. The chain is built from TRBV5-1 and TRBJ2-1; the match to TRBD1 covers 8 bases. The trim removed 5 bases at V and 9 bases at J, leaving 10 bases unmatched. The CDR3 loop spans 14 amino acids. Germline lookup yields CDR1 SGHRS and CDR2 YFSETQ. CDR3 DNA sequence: TGCGCCAGCAGTCCCGGACAGGGTTTGGGTGAGCAGTTCTTC. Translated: CASSPGQGLGEQFF.

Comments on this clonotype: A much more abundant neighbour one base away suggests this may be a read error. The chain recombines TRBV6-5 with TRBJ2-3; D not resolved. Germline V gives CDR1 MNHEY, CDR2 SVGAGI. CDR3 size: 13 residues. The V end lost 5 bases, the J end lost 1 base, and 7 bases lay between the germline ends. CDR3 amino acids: CASSLQGTDTQYF. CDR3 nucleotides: TGTGCCAGCAGTCTCCAGGGCACAGATACGCAGTATTTT.

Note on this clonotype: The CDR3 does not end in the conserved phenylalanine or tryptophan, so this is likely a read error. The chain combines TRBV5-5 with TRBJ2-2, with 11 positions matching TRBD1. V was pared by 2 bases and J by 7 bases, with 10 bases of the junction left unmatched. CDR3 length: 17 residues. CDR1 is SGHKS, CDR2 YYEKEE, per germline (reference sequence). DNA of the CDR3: TGTGCCAGCAGCTTTTCGAGGACAGGGGGCGCCGGCGGGGAGCTGTTTTCT. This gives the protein CASSFSRTGGAGGELFS.

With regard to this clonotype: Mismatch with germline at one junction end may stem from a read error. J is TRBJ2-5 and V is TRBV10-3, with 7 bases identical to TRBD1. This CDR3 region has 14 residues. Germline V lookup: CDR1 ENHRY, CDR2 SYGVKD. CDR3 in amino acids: CVVSPDRAQETQHF. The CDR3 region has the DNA TGTGTGGTCAGCCCCGACAGGGCCCAAGAGACCCAGCACTTC.

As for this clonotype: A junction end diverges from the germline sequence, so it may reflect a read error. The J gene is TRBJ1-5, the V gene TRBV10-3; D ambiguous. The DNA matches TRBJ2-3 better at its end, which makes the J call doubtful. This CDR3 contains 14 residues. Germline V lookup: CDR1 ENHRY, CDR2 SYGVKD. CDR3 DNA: TGTGCCACCAGTGAGTATGATGGCGATCAGCCCCAGTATTTT. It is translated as CATSEYDGDQPQYF.